This T cell receptor beta chain was identified in a study of blood T cells in healthy people across ages. Study-level findings and limits: In these data, TCR beta diversity tracked strongly with naive T cell percentage.

This clonotype turned up a few times. Its specificity is unknown. Next came a second PCR, run for about 7 to 11 cycles, which used a sample-barcoded 5' primer along with a J-beta primer mix. TCRdb fed the 5' RACE reads into MiXCR, producing one record per CDR3 protein. This sample yields 800,000 to 950,000 distinct CDR3 sequences, of which 29% are seen a single time; roughly 10% belongs to the top ten. Approximately 10 milliliters was the volume of peripheral blood drawn from each donor. Total RNA, at least 5.5 micrograms per sample, came from PBMCs. The germline gives CDR1 MDHEN, CDR2 SYDVKM. V was clipped by 3 bases and J by 0 bases, with 7 bases between them. The CDR3 runs to 14 residues. These data were also reused for a study on T cells of mothers and their children. From that paper: No clones detected were persistent microchimeric T cell clones.

The sequenced sample was blood. The receptor was isolated from a woman aged 40 to 50 in good health. V gene TRBV28 combines with J gene TRBJ2-3; D remains ambiguous. The CDR3 nucleotides are TGTGCCAGCAGTTTCCTTACGAGCACAGATACGCAGTATTTT. Protein sequence: CASSFLTSTDTQYF.